What follows is one T cell receptor beta chain and its context. This CDR3 has 19 residues. V lost 0 bases to trimming and J lost 1 base; unmatched junction nucleotides: 16. The V gene's germline CDR1 is SGHRS and CDR2 YFSETQ. This sample was included in a study of blood T cell repertoires in COVID-19. Libraries were prepared by immunoSEQ multiplex PCR; TCRdb keeps only in-frame clonotypes and omits some of them. The sample includes 110,000 to 150,000 clones, 75% to 85% of them seen just once. The specimen was peripheral blood. The rearrangement uses TRBV5-1 and TRBJ2-7; 7 bases agree with TRBD1. This clonotype was sampled from a woman aged 45-65 years with acute or convalescent COVID-19. CDR3 region: CASSLGVDRRSGGSYEQYF. Here the CDR3 DNA reads TGCGCCAGCAGCTTGGGCGTGGACAGGCGAAGTGGGGGTTCCTACGAGCAGTACTTC.